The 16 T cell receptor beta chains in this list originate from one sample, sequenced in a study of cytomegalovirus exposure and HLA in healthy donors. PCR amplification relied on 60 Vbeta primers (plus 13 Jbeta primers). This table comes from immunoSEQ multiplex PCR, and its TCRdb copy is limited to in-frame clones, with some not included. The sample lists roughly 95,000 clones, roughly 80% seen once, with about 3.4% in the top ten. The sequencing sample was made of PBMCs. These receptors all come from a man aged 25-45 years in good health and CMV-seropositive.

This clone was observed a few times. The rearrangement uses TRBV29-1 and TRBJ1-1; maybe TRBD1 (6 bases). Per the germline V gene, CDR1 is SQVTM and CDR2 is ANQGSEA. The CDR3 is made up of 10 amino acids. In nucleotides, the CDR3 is TGCAGTGCCTGGGACATTGAAGCTTTCTTT. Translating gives CSAWDIEAFF. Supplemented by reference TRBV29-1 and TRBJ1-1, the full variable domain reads SAVISQKPSRDICQRGTSLTIQCQVDSQVTMMFWYRQQPGQSLTLIATANQGSEATYESGFVIDKFPISRPNLTFSTLTVSNMSPEDSSIYLCSAWDIEAFFGQGTRLTVV.

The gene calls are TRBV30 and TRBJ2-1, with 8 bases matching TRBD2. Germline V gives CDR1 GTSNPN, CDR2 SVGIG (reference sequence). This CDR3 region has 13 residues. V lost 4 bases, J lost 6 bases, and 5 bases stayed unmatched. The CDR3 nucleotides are TGTGCCTGGACCGACGGGACTAGCAATGAGCAGTTCTTC. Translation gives CAWTDGTSNEQFF.

This chain's CDR3 is CASSPFRTGRPNEQYF. CDR3 nucleotide sequence: TGCGCCAGCAGCCCCTTCCGGACAGGGCGCCCTAACGAGCAGTACTTC. The chain uses TRBV4-3 and TRBJ2-7, with 8 bases matching TRBD1. Trimming took 4 bases from V and 5 from J; bases not matched to a gene: 13. The CDR3 extends over 16 amino acids. CDR1 is LGHNA, CDR2 YSLEER, per germline.

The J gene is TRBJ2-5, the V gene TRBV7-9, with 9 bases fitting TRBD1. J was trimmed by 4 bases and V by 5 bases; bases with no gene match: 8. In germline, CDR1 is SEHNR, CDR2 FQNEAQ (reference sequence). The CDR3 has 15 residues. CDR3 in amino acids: CASSPGTGSGETQYF. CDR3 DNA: TGTGCCAGCAGCCCCGGGACAGGGTCGGGAGAGACCCAGTACTTC.

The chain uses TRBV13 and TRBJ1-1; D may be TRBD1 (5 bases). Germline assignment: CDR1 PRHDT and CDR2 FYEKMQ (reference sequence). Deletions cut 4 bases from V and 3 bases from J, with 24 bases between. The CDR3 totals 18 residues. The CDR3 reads CASSSEGPRGRGDTEAFF. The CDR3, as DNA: TGTGCCAGCAGCTCGGAAGGACCGCGGGGCCGTGGGGACACTGAAGCTTTCTTT.

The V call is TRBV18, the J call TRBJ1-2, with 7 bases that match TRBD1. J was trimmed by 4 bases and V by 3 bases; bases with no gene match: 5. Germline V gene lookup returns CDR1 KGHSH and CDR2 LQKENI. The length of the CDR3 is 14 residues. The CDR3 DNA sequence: TGTGCCAGCTCACCCGACAGGGAATTCTATGGCTACACCTTC. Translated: CASSPDREFYGYTF.

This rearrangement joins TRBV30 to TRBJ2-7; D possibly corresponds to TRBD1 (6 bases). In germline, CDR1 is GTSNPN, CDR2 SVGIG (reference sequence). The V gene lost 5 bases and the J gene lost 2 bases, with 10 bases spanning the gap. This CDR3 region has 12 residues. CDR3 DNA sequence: TGTGCCTGGCGGGACATAACCTACGAGCAGTACTTC. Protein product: CAWRDITYEQYF.

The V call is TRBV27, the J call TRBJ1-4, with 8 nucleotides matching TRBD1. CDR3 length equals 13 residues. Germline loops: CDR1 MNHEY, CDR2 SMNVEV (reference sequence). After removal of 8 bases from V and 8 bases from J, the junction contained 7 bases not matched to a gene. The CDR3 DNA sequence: TGTGCCAGCCCAGACAGGGGAGGAGAAAAACTGTTTTTT. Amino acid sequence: CASPDRGGEKLFF.

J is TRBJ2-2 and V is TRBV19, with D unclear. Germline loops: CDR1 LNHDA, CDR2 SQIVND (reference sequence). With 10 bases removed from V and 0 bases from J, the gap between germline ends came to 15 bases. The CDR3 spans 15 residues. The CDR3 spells CATAIIGSNTGELFF. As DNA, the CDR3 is TGTGCCACCGCGATTATCGGTTCGAACACCGGGGAGCTGTTTTTT.

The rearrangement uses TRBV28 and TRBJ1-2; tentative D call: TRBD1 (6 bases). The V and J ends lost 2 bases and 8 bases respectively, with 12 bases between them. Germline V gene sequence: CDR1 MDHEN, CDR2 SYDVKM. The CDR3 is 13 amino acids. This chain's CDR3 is CASSLVGAGGYTF. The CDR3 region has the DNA TGTGCCAGCAGTTTAGTGGGGGCCGGGGGCTACACCTTC.

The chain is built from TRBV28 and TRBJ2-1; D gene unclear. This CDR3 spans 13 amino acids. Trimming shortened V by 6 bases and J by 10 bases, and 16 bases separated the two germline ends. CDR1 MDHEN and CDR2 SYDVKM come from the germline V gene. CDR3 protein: CASRRSSSAEQFF. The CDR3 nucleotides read TGTGCCAGCAGGCGGAGTAGTAGTGCCGAGCAGTTCTTC. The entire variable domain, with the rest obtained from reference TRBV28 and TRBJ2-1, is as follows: DVKVTQSSRYLVKRTGEKVFLECVQDMDHENMFWYRQDPGLGLRLIYFSYDVKMKEKGDIPEGYSVSREKKERFSLILESASTNQTSMYLCASRRSSSAEQFFGPGTRLTVL.

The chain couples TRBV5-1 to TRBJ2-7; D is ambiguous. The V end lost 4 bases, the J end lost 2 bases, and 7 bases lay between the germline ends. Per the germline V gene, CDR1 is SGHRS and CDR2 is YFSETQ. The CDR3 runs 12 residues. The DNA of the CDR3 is TGCGCCAGCAGCCCAGACACCTACGAGCAGTACTTC. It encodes CASSPDTYEQYF.

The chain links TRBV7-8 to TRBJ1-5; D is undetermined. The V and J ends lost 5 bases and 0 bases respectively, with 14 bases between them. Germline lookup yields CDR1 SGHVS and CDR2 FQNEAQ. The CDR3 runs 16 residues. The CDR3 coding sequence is TGTGCCAGCAGCCCCCGGGGAGGTTATAGCAATCAGCCCCAGCATTTT. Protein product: CASSPRGGYSNQPQHF.

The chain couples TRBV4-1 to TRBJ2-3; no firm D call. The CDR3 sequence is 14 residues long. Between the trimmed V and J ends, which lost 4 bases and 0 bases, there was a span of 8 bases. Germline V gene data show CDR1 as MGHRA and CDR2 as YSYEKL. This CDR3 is CASSPLDSTDTQYF. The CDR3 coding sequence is TGCGCCAGCAGCCCCCTAGACAGCACAGATACGCAGTATTTT.

The CDR3 sequence: CASSLVQGVAEAFF. CDR3 nucleotides: TGTGCCAGCAGTTTGGTCCAGGGGGTCGCTGAAGCTTTCTTT. The V and J genes are TRBV28 and TRBJ1-1; TRBD1 matches at 7 bases. This CDR3 region has 14 residues. Trimming at V came to 3 bases and at J to 6 bases, leaving 7 bases not matched to a gene. From germline, CDR1 is MDHEN and CDR2 SYDVKM.

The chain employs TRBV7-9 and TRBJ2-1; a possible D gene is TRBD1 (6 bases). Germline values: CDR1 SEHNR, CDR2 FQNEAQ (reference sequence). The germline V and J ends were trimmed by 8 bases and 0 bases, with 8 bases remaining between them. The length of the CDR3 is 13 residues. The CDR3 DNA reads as TGTGCCAGCTTAGGGGGCTCCTACAATGAGCAGTTCTTC. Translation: CASLGGSYNEQFF. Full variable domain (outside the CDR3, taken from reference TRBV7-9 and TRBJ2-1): DTGVSQNPRHKITKRGQNVTFRCDPISEHNRLYWYRQTLGQGPEFLTYFQNEAQLEKSRLLSDRFSAERPKGSFSTLEIQRTEQGDSAMYLCASLGGSYNEQFFGPGTRLTVL.